Listed here are 15 T cell receptor beta chains from one sample, sequenced in a study of cytomegalovirus exposure and HLA in healthy donors. The PCR employed 60 Vbeta primers together with 13 Jbeta primers. TCRdb's copy holds only in-frame clones and misses some; the assay was immunoSEQ multiplex PCR. The table has 150,000 to 200,000 clones, about 84% seen once. The material sequenced was PBMCs. These receptors came from a man aged 50 to 59 in good health and CMV-seronegative.

The V gene is TRBV9, the J gene TRBJ2-7, with D possibly being TRBD1 (6 bases). In germline, CDR1 is SGDLS, CDR2 YYNGEE. The CDR3 sequence is 15 residues long. Between the trimmed V and J ends, which lost 0 bases and 4 bases, there was a span of 14 bases. The CDR3 nucleotides read TGTGCCAGCAGCGTAGGACAGGACCCCAATTACGAGCAGTACTTC. Translation: CASSVGQDPNYEQYF.

The chain has TRBV6-5 and TRBJ2-2; D might be TRBD2 (5 bases). The CDR3 is made up of 16 amino acids. Trimming took off 4 bases at V and 1 base at J, with 13 bases between the two ends. Per germline, CDR1 MNHEY and CDR2 SVGAGI. In DNA form, the CDR3 reads TGTGCCAGCAGTTCCTACACCGGGGTGAACACCGGGGAGCTGTTTTTT. Its translation: CASSSYTGVNTGELFF.

This clone was detected only a few times. The chain uses TRBV7-9 and TRBJ2-1, with 8 bases identical to TRBD1. The germline gives CDR1 SEHNR, CDR2 FQNEAQ (reference sequence). The CDR3 has 16 amino acids. V lost 5 bases to trimming and J lost 3 bases; unmatched junction nucleotides: 9. CDR3 DNA: TGTGCCAGCAGCGGGGCCCAGGGGGCCATCTACAATGAGCAGTTCTTC. Encoded protein: CASSGAQGAIYNEQFF. The full variable domain, rest sourced from reference TRBV7-9 and TRBJ2-1, is DTGVSQNPRHKITKRGQNVTFRCDPISEHNRLYWYRQTLGQGPEFLTYFQNEAQLEKSRLLSDRFSAERPKGSFSTLEIQRTEQGDSAMYLCASSGAQGAIYNEQFFGPGTRLTVL.

The chain uses TRBV19 and TRBJ1-2; a weak D match, TRBD1 (6 bases). The CDR3 totals 16 residues. Trimming cost V 3 bases and J 8 bases, with 22 bases left between them. Germline assignment: CDR1 LNHDA and CDR2 SQIVND (reference sequence). The DNA for the CDR3 is TGTGCCAGTAGTATCTGGCGTGGCAGGGGAACTGTGGGCTACACCTTC. Its translation: CASSIWRGRGTVGYTF.

The table lists this clone with a few counts. V gene TRBV2 combines with J gene TRBJ2-1; 12 nucleotides align to TRBD2. Trimming removed 6 bases from V and 5 bases from J; junction bases left unmatched: 5. The CDR3 loop spans 15 amino acids. Germline V gene sequence: CDR1 SNHLY, CDR2 FYNNEI. For the CDR3, the DNA is TGTGCCAGCAGATCTAGCGGGGGGGCTCACAATGAGCAGTTCTTC. This gives the protein CASRSSGGAHNEQFF. Variable domain in full (rest from reference TRBV2 and TRBJ2-1): EPEVTQTPSHQVTQMGQEVILRCVPISNHLYFYWYRQILGQKVEFLVSFYNNEISEKSEIFDDQFSVERPDGSNFTLKIRSTKLEDSAMYFCASRSSGGAHNEQFFGPGTRLTVL.

This clone has just one count. This chain links TRBV4-1 with TRBJ1-5; a possible D gene is TRBD1 (5 bases). CDR3 size: 16 residues. The V gene lost 1 base and the J gene lost 5 bases, with 15 bases spanning the gap. The germline V gene encodes CDR1 MGHRA and CDR2 YSYEKL. The DNA of the CDR3 is TGCGCCAGCAGCCAAGTGGTATTCCCAGGGTATCAGCCCCAGCATTTT. This encodes CASSQVVFPGYQPQHF.

The chain employs TRBV7-2 and TRBJ2-1; tentatively, D is TRBD1 (6 bases). The CDR3 has 13 amino acids. The germline CDR1 and CDR2 sequences are SGHTA and FQGNSA. Trimming pared 5 bases from V and 7 bases from J, leaving 12 bases between. CDR3: CASSAYRDNEQFF. In DNA form, the CDR3 reads TGTGCCAGCAGCGCTTACAGGGATAATGAGCAGTTCTTC.

The rearrangement joins TRBV7-2 to TRBJ2-3; 11 bases align to TRBD2. The CDR3 contains 16 residues. V lost 6 bases to trimming and J lost 1 base; unmatched junction nucleotides: 6. The V gene's germline CDR1 is SGHTA and CDR2 FQGNSA. In nucleotides, the CDR3 is TGTGCCAGCAGGACCCGACTAGCGGGGCGCACAGATACGCAGTATTTT. Residues: CASRTRLAGRTDTQYF.

CDR3 coding DNA: TGTGCCAGTAGGGGGACAGGGGCGTCGACCGGGGAGCTGTTTTTT. It yields the protein CASRGTGASTGELFF. The J gene is TRBJ2-2, the V gene TRBV19; 10 bases map to TRBD1. Trimming at V came to 6 bases and at J to 5 bases, leaving 6 bases not matched to a gene. The CDR3 totals 15 residues. Per germline, CDR1 LNHDA and CDR2 SQIVND (reference sequence). The full variable domain, its missing parts supplied by reference TRBV19 and TRBJ2-2, is DGGITQSPKYLFRKEGQNVTLSCEQNLNHDAMYWYRQDPGQGLRLIYYSQIVNDFQKGDIAEGYSVSREKKESFPLTVTSAQKNPTAFYLCASRGTGASTGELFFGEGSRLTVL.

The chain has TRBV10-3 and TRBJ2-1; 8 positions match TRBD2. J was trimmed by 6 bases and V by 5 bases; bases with no gene match: 6. This CDR3 is 14 amino acids long. CDR1 and CDR2 (germline): ENHRY, SYGVKD. As DNA, the CDR3 is TGTGCCATCAGTCCCATAACTAGCGGCAATGAGCAGTTCTTC. Its translation: CAISPITSGNEQFF.

This rearrangement joins TRBV4-1 to TRBJ2-7; TRBD1 aligns across 7 bases. The CDR3 extends over 13 amino acids. With V trimmed by 2 bases and J by 5 bases, 3 bases remained unmatched. Per germline, CDR1 MGHRA and CDR2 YSYEKL. The CDR3 here is CASSQLQGNEQYF. In DNA form, the CDR3 reads TGCGCCAGCAGCCAACTACAGGGGAACGAGCAGTACTTC.

The V call is TRBV5-1, the J call TRBJ2-7, with unresolved D. Trimming stripped 4 bases from V and 4 bases from J, with 6 bases between. This CDR3 contains 11 residues. Germline assignment: CDR1 SGHRS and CDR2 YFSETQ. CDR3 sequence reads: CASSAGYEQYF. The CDR3 region has the DNA TGCGCCAGCAGCGCCGGTTACGAGCAGTACTTC. Variable domain in full (rest from reference TRBV5-1 and TRBJ2-7): KAGVTQTPRYLIKTRGQQVTLSCSPISGHRSVSWYQQTPGQGLQFLFEYFSETQRNKGNFPGRFSGRQFSNSRSEMNVSTLELGDSALYLCASSAGYEQYFGPGTRLTVT.

The CDR3: CASSVFSASGPREQFF. In DNA, the CDR3 is TGTGCCAGCAGCGTATTCTCGGCTAGCGGTCCTAGGGAGCAGTTCTTC. The chain employs TRBV9 and TRBJ2-1; TRBD2 matches 7 bases. Germline-derived CDR1 and CDR2 are SGDLS and YYNGEE. This CDR3 is built from 16 residues. After removal of 1 base from V and 10 bases from J, the junction contained 14 bases not matched to a gene.

Comments on this clone: At one end, the junction sequence differs from germline, possibly due to a read error. Written as DNA, the CDR3 is TGTGCCAGCAGCTTCTCCTGGACAGCCTATAATGAGCAGTTCTTC. It yields the protein CASSFSWTAYNEQFF. This sequence joins TRBV9 and TRBJ2-1; the D gene is possibly TRBD1 (6 bases). CDR1 and CDR2 (germline): SGDLS, YYNGEE. The CDR3 has 15 amino acids.

The V gene is TRBV9, the J gene TRBJ1-3, with TRBD1 matching over 7 bases. The CDR3 runs 16 residues. V dropped 3 bases and J dropped 1; count of bases not matched to a gene: 7. Germline CDR1 is SGDLS and CDR2 is YYNGEE. This chain's CDR3 is CASSARQGGSGNTIYF. As DNA, the CDR3 is TGTGCCAGCAGCGCCCGACAGGGTGGGTCTGGAAACACCATATATTTT.